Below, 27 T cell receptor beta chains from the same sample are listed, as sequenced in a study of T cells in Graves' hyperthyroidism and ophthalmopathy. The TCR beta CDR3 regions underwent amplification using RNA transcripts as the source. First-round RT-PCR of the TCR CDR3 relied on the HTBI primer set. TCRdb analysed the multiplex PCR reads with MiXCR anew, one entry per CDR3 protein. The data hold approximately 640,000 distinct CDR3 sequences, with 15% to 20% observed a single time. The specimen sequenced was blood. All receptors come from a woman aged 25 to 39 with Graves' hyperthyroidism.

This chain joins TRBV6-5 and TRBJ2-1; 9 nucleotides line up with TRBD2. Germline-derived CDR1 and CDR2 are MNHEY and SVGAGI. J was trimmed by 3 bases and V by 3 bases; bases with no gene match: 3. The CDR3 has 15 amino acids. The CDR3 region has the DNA TGTGCCAGCAGTTATAGCGGGAGTGGCTACAATGAGCAGTTCTTC. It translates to CASSYSGSGYNEQFF.

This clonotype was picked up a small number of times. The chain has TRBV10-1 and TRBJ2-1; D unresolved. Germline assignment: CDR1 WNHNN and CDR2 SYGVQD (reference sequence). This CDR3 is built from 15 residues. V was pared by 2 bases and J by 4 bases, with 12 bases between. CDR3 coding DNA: TGCGCCAGCAGTGAGCCGGGCGCCCGGTACAATGAGCAGTTCTTC. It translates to CASSEPGARYNEQFF.

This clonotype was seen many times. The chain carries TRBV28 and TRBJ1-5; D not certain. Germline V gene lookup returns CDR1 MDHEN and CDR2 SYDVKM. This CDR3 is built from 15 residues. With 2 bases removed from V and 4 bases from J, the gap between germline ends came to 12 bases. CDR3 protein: CASSLRRGGNQPQHF. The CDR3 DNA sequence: TGTGCCAGCAGTTTAAGGCGGGGAGGGAATCAGCCCCAGCATTTT. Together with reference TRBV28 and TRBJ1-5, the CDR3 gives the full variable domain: DVKVTQSSRYLVKRTGEKVFLECVQDMDHENMFWYRQDPGLGLRLIYFSYDVKMKEKGDIPEGYSVSREKKERFSLILESASTNQTSMYLCASSLRRGGNQPQHFGDGTRLSIL.

This CDR3 is CARDRVKQPNRTDTQYF. The DNA for the CDR3 is TGTGCCCGGGACCGGGTCAAACAACCGAATCGCACAGATACGCAGTATTTT. The chain has TRBV30 and TRBJ2-3; either TRBD1 or TRBD2 may supply D (5 bases each). The CDR3 covers 17 residues. V lost 8 bases and J 1 base, leaving 25 bases between the germline ends. Germline V lookup: CDR1 GTSNPN, CDR2 SVGIG (reference sequence). Full variable domain (outside the CDR3, taken from reference TRBV30 and TRBJ2-3): SQTIHQWPATLVQPVGSPLSLECTVEGTSNPNLYWYRQAAGRGLQLLFYSVGIGQISSEVPQNLSASRPQDRQFILSSKKLLLSDSGFYLCARDRVKQPNRTDTQYFGPGTRLTVL.

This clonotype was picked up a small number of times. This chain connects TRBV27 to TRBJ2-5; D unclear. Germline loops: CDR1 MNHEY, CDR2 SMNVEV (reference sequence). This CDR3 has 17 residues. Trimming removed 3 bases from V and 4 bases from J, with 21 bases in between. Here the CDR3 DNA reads TGTGCCAGCAGTTTCAATAGTCCTGGTAGATGGCGAGAGACCCAGTACTTC. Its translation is CASSFNSPGRWRETQYF.

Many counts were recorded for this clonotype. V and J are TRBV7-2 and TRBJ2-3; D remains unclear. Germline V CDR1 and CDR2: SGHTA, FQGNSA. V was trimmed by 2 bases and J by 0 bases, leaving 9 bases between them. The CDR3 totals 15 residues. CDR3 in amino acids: CASSLRRSSTDTQYF. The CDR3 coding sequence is TGTGCCAGCAGCTTAAGGCGGTCTAGCACAGATACGCAGTATTTT. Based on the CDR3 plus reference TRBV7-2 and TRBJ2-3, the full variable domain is GAGVSQSPSNKVTEKGKDVELRCDPISGHTALYWYRQSLGQGLEFLIYFQGNSAPDKSGLPSDRFSAERTGGSVSTLTIQRTQQEDSAVYLCASSLRRSSTDTQYFGPGTRLTVL.

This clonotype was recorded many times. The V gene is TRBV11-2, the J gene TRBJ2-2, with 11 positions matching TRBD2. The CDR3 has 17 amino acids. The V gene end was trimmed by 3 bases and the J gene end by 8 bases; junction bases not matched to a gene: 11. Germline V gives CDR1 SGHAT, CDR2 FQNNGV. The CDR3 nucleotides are TGTGCCAGCAGCTTCATACTAGCGGGAGTTTCCTCTGGGGAGCTGTTTTTT. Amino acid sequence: CASSFILAGVSSGELFF.

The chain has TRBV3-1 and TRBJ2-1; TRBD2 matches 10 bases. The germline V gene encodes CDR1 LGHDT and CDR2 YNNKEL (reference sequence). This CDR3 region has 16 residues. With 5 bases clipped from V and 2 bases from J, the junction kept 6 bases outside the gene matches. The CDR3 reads CASSARLAGAYNEQFF. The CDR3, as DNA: TGTGCCAGCAGCGCTCGACTAGCGGGCGCCTACAATGAGCAGTTCTTC.

CDR3 residues: CASSLQGGQETQYF. The CDR3 DNA sequence: TGTGCCAGCAGCTTACAGGGAGGTCAAGAGACCCAGTACTTC. V is TRBV7-3 and J is TRBJ2-5; tentative D call: TRBD2 (6 bases). Germline CDR1 and CDR2: SGHTA and FQGTGA. The ends were cut back, 2 bases at V and 2 bases at J, with 9 bases in the middle. The CDR3 totals 14 residues.

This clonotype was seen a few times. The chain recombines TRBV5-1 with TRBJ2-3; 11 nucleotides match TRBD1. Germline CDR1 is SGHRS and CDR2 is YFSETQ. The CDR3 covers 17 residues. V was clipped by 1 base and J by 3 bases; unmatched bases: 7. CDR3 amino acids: CASSLFWDRGETDTQYF. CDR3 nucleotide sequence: TGCGCCAGCAGCTTGTTCTGGGACAGGGGGGAAACAGATACGCAGTATTTT.

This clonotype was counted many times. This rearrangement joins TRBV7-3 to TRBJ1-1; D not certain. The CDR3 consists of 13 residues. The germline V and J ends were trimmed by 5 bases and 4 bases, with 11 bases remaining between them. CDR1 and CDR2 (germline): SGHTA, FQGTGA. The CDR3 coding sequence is TGTGCCAGCAGCCTCGATGGTTCCACTGAAGCTTTCTTT. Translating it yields CASSLDGSTEAFF. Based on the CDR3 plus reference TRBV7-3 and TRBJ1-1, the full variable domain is GAGVSQTPSNKVTEKGKYVELRCDPISGHTALYWYRQSLGQGPEFLIYFQGTGAADDSGLPNDRFFAVRPEGSVSTLKIQRTERGDSAVYLCASSLDGSTEAFFGQGTRLTVV.

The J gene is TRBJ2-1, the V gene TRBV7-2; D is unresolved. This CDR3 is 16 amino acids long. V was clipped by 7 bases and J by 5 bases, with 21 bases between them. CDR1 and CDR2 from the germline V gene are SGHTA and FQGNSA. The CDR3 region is CASTPDSGTRNNEQFF. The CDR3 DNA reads TGTGCCAGCACCCCTGATTCCGGTACGCGGAACAATGAGCAGTTCTTC.

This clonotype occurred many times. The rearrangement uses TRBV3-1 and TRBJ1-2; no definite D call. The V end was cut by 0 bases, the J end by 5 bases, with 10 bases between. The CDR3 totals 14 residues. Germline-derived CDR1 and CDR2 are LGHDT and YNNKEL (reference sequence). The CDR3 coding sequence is TGTGCCAGCAGCCAAGATCTGCACTCGTATGGCTACACCTTC. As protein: CASSQDLHSYGYTF.

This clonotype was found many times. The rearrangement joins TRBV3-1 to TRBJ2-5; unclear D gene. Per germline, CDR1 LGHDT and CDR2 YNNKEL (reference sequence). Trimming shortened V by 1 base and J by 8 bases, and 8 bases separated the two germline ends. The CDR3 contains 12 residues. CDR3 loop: CASSQGSSTQYF. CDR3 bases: TGTGCCAGCAGCCAAGGGTCGAGTACCCAGTACTTC.

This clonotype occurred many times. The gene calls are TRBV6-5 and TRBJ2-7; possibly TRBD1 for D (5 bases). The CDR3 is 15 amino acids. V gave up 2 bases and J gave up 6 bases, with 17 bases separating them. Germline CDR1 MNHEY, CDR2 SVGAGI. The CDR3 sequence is CASSYGAAKGSEQYF. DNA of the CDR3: TGTGCCAGCAGTTACGGGGCAGCCAAGGGATCCGAGCAGTACTTC.

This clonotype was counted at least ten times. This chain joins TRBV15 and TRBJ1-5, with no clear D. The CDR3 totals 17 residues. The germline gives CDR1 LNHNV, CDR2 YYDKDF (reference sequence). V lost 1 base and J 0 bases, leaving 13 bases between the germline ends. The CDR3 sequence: CATSRVGEVYSNQPQHF. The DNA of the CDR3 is TGTGCCACCAGCAGAGTCGGGGAGGTTTATAGCAATCAGCCCCAGCATTTT.

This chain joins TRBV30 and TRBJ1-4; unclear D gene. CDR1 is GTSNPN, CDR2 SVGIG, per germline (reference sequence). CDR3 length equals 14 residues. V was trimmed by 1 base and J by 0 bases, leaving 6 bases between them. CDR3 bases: TGTGCCTGGAGTGGGGCAGCAACTAATGAAAAACTGTTTTTT. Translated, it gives CAWSGAATNEKLFF.

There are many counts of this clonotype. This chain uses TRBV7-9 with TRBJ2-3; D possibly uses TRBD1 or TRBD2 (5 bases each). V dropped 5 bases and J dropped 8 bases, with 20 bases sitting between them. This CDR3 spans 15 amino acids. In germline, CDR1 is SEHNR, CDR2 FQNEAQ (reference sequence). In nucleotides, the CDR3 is TGTGCCAGCAGCCTCCGGGACGGGGAACGGGGTACGCAGTATTTT. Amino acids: CASSLRDGERGTQYF.

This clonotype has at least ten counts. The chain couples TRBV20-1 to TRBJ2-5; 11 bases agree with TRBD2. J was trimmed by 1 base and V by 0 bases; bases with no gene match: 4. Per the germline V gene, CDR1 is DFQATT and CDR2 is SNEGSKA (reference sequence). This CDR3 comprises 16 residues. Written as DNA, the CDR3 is TGCAGTGCTAGAGATGTAGCGGGAGGGACCCAAGAGACCCAGTACTTC. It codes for CSARDVAGGTQETQYF.

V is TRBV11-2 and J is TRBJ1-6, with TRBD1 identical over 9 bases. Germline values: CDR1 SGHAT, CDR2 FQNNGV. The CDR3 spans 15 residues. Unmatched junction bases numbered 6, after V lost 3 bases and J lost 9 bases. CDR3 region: CASSFATGGGSPLHF. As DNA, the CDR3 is TGTGCCAGCAGCTTCGCGACAGGGGGTGGTTCACCCCTCCACTTT. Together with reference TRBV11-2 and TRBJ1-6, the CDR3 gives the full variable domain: EAGVAQSPRYKIIEKRQSVAFWCNPISGHATLYWYQQILGQGPKLLIQFQNNGVVDDSQLPKDRFSAERLKGVDSTLKIQPAKLEDSAVYLCASSFATGGGSPLHFGNGTRLTVT.

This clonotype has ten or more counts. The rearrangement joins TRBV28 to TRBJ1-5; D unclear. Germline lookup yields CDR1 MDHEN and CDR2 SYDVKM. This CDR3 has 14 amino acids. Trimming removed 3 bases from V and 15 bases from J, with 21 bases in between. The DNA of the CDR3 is TGTGCCAGCAGTTTGGAAGTTCGTACGGCCCTGAGGCATTTT. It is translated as CASSLEVRTALRHF.

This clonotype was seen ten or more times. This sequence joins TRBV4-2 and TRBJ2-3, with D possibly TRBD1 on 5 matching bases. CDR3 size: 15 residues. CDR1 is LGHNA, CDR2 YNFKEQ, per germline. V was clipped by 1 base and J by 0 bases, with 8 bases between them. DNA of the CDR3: TGTGCCAGCAGCCAAGCGAAGGGGAGCACAGATACGCAGTATTTT. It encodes CASSQAKGSTDTQYF.

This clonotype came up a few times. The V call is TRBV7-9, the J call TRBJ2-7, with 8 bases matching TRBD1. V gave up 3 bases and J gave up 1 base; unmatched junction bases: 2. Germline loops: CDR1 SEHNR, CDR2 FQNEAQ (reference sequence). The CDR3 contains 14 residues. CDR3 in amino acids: CASSFWDRSYEQYF. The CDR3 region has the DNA TGTGCCAGCAGCTTTTGGGACAGGTCCTACGAGCAGTACTTC.

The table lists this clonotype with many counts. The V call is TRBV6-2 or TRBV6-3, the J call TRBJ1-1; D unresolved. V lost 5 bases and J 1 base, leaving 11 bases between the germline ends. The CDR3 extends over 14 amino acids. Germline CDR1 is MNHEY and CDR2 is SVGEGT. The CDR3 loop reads CASSNDGRNTEAFF. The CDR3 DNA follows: TGTGCCAGCAGTAACGACGGGAGGAACACTGAAGCTTTCTTT.

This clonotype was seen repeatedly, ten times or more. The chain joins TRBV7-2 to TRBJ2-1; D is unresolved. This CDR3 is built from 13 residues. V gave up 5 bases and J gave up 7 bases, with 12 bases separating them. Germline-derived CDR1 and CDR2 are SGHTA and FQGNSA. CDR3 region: CASSRVGWNEQFF. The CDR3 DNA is TGTGCCAGCAGCAGGGTGGGCTGGAATGAGCAGTTCTTC. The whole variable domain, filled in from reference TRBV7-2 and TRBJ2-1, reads GAGVSQSPSNKVTEKGKDVELRCDPISGHTALYWYRQSLGQGLEFLIYFQGNSAPDKSGLPSDRFSAERTGGSVSTLTIQRTQQEDSAVYLCASSRVGWNEQFFGPGTRLTVL.

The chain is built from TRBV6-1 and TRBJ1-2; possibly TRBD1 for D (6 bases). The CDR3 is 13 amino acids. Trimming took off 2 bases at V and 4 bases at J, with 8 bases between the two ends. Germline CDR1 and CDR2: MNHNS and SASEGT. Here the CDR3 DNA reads TGTGCCAGCAGTGAATCCAGGGGCTATGGCTACACCTTC. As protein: CASSESRGYGYTF.

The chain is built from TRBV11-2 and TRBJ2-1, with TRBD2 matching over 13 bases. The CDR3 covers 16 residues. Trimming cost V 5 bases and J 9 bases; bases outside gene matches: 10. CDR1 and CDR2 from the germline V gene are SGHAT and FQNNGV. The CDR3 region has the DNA TGTGCCAGCAGCCCACTAGCGGGAGGGCCGGGTGGTGAGCAGTTCTTC. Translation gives CASSPLAGGPGGEQFF.